This TCR beta chain was found in a study of cytomegalovirus exposure and HLA in healthy donors. Overall study context: The use of the same platform for the 90 to 150 validation repertoires and the 650 to 850 first-cohort repertoires was reported by a later analysis. General study points: For cytomegalovirus status, the classifier reportedly gave diagnoses with high specificity and sensitivity.

V lost 3 bases, J lost 6 bases, and 12 bases lay in between. Germline lookup yields CDR1 SEHNR and CDR2 FQNEAQ (reference sequence). This CDR3 contains 13 residues. Measured with immunoSEQ multiplex PCR; TCRdb has only the in-frame clones, and not every one. The data hold 200,000 to 250,000 clones, with roughly 83% observed a single time. On this clone: Antigen: not known.

The chain carries TRBV7-9 and TRBJ2-7; TRBD2 might be the D (6 bases). This receptor was obtained from a woman in her 30s in good health and CMV-seropositive. Source material: PBMCs. CDR3 bases: TGTGCCAGCAGCTTGATGGGGGGAGCCGAGCAGTACTTC. It encodes CASSLMGGAEQYF.